This is a list of T cell receptor beta chains from one sample in a study of blood T cell repertoires in COVID-19. Clones were sequenced by immunoSEQ multiplex PCR, and TCRdb holds only the in-frame ones, with some missing. The sample has over 25,000 clones, under 95% seen once; the top ten hold 8.4%. The sequenced material came from peripheral blood. These receptors were collected from a man between 70 and 80 years old with active or convalescent COVID-19. CDR3s include the opening cysteine and the closing phenylalanine or tryptophan. D genes are given only for firm matches. Clone size, where shown, is once, few, many, or a class for clones that have expanded.

V,size,D,J,DNA,CDR3
TRBV6-5,-,-,TRBJ1-5,TGTGCCAGCAGTCCATTAACAGGGAATCAGCCCCAGCATTTT,CASSPLTGNQPQHF
TRBV3-1/TRBV3-2,-,-,TRBJ1-3,TGTGCCAGCAGCCAAGTGGGTCGGGACTCTGGAAACACCATATATTTT,CASSQVGRDSGNTIYF
TRBV27,-,-,TRBJ2-1,TGTGCCAGCAGTTTTAACAATGAGCAGTTCTTC,CASSFNNEQFF
TRBV5-4,once,TRBD1,TRBJ2-3,TGTGCCAGCAGCCGACGACAGGGTGGCACAGATACGCAGTATTTT,CASSRRQGGTDTQYF
TRBV6-1,-,-,TRBJ1-1,TGTGCCAGCAGTGAAGGATACCGGGGGACTGAAGCTTTCTTT,CASSEGYRGTEAFF
TRBV18,-,-,TRBJ1-1,TGTGCCAGCTCTCAAACGAGCGCGCAGACTGAAGCTTTCTTT,CASSQTSAQTEAFF
TRBV15,-,-,TRBJ2-7,TGTGCCACCAGCAGAGATGGCATCGCCTACGAGCAGTACTTC,CATSRDGIAYEQYF
TRBV29-1,few,TRBD1,TRBJ1-1,TGCAGCGTTGAGACAGGGATGAACACTGAAGCTTTCTTT,CSVETGMNTEAFF
TRBV20-1,-,TRBD2,TRBJ2-3,TGCAGTGCTAGTGAGACTAGCGGGGGAAGCACAGATACGCAGTATTTT,CSASETSGGSTDTQYF
TRBV5-1,-,TRBD2,TRBJ2-1,TGCGCCAGCAGCTTGAGAGGGACTAGCGGGTCCAATGAGCAGTTCTTC,CASSLRGTSGSNEQFF
TRBV10-1,-,-,TRBJ2-2,TGCGCCAGCAGTGAGAGGAGACAGTTTGACACCGGGGAGCTGTTTTTT,CASSERRQFDTGELFF
TRBV3-1/TRBV3-2,once,TRBD1,TRBJ2-1,TGTGCCAGCAGCCAAGACCGACAGGGTTACAATGAGCAGTTCTTC,CASSQDRQGYNEQFF
TRBV3-1/TRBV3-2,-,TRBD1,TRBJ1-1,TGTGCCAGCAGCCAGTTAACAGGGGGTTCCACTGAAGCTTTCTTT,CASSQLTGGSTEAFF
TRBV6-5,-,-,TRBJ1-1,TGTGCCAGCAGTTATAAGGGGTCCTCGAACACTGAAGCTTTCTTT,CASSYKGSSNTEAFF
TRBV7-2,-,-,TRBJ1-1,TGTGCCAGCAGCAAGGACATGAACACTGAAGCTTTCTTT,CASSKDMNTEAFF
TRBV7-8,-,-,TRBJ1-2,TGTGCCAGCAGCTTAGCGAGAGCTAACTATGGCTACACCTTC,CASSLARANYGYTF
TRBV9,-,-,TRBJ2-5,TGTGCCAGCAGCGTAGCGCAGGGGGGTAAGGAGACCCAGTACTTC,CASSVAQGGKETQYF
TRBV6-5,-,TRBD1,TRBJ1-4,TGTGCCAGCAGTTTGACAGGGGAGGAAAAACTGTTTTTT,CASSLTGEEKLFF
TRBV7-2,-,-,TRBJ2-7,TGTGCCAGCAGCTTAGAGGCAGGTACCTCCTACGAGCAGTACTTC,CASSLEAGTSYEQYF
TRBV18,-,-,TRBJ1-5,TGTGCCAGCTCACCTTCCGACAGTTTCAATCAGCCCCAGCATTTT,CASSPSDSFNQPQHF
TRBV3-1/TRBV3-2,-,-,TRBJ2-1,TGTGCCAGCAGCCAGACAAGGAGCGGTGAGCAGTTCTTC,CASSQTRSGEQFF
TRBV12-2,-,-,TRBJ2-3,TGTGCAAGTCGCTCGCGTCGCGGTACGCAGTATTTT,CASRSRRGTQYF
TRBV6-1,-,-,TRBJ2-2,TGTGCCAGCAGTGAATTACCCGCCTTAGGGGCGAACACCGGGGAGCTGTTTTTT,CASSELPALGANTGELFF
TRBV24-1,once,-,TRBJ1-1,TGTGCCACCAGTGACCCCAATAGGAACACTGAAGCTTTCTTT,CATSDPNRNTEAFF
TRBV3-1/TRBV3-2,once,-,TRBJ2-5,TGTGCCAGCAAACCTCCGGGGGCAGGGGGACAAGAGACCCAGTACTTC,CASKPPGAGGQETQYF
TRBV7-2,once,TRBD1,TRBJ1-1,TGTGCCAGCAGCTTACGGGACAGGAACACTGAAGCTTTCTTT,CASSLRDRNTEAFF
TRBV10-1,-,TRBD1,TRBJ1-2,TGCGCCAGCAGGGGGACAGGGGAAGGTAAGTATGGCTACACCTTC,CASRGTGEGKYGYTF
TRBV2,-,TRBD1,TRBJ1-5,TGTGCCAGCAGAACCGGGACAGGGTTTAATCAGCCCCAGCATTTT,CASRTGTGFNQPQHF
TRBV7-2,-,-,TRBJ1-2,TGTGCCAGCAGCTTAGCTACAGAGAACTATGGCTACACCTTC,CASSLATENYGYTF
TRBV18,-,-,TRBJ2-1,TGTGCCAGCTCACCACCCGCCGCAGTCACCTACAATGAGCAGTTCTTC,CASSPPAAVTYNEQFF